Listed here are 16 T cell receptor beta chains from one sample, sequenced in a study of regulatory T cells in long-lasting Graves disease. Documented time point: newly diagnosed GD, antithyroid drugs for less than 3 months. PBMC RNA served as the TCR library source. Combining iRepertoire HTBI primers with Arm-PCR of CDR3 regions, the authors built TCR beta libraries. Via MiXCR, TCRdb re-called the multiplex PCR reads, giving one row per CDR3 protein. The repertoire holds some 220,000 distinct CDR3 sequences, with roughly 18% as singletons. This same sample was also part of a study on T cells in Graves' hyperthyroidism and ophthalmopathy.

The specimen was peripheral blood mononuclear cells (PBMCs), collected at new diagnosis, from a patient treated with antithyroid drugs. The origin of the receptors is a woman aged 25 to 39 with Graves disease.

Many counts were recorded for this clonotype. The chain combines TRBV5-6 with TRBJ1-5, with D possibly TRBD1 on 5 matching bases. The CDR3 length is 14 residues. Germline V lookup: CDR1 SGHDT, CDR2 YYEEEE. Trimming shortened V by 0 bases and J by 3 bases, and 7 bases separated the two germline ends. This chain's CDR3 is CASSLGQLNQPQHF. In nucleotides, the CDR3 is TGTGCCAGCAGCTTGGGACAGCTCAATCAGCCCCAGCATTTT.

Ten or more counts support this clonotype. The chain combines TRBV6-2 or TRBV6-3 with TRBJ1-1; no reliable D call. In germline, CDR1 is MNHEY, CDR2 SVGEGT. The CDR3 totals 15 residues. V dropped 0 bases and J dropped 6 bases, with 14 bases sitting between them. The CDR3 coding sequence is TGTGCCAGCAGTTACTCGTTAACCCCCGATTCTGAAGCTTTCTTT. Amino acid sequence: CASSYSLTPDSEAFF.

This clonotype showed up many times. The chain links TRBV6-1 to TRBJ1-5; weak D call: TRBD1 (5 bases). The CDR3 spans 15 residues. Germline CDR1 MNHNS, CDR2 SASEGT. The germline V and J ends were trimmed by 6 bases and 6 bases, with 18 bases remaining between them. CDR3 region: CASRERTGDGQPQHF. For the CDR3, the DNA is TGTGCCAGCAGGGAGCGGACGGGGGACGGTCAGCCCCAGCATTTT.

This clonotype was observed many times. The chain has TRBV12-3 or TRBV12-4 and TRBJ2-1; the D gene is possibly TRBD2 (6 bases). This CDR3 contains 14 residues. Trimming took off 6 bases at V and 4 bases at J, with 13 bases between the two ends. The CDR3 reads CASSPGTYYNEQFF. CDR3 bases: TGTGCCAGCAGCCCCGGGACTTATTACAATGAGCAGTTCTTC.

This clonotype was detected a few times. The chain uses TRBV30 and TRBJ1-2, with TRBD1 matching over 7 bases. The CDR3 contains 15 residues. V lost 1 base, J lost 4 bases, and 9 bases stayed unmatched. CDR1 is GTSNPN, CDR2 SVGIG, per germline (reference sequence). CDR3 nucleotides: TGTGCCTGGAGTGCCCAGGGGGGAGACTCCTATGGCTACACCTTC. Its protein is CAWSAQGGDSYGYTF. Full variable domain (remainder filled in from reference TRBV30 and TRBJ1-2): SQTIHQWPATLVQPVGSPLSLECTVEGTSNPNLYWYRQAAGRGLQLLFYSVGIGQISSEVPQNLSASRPQDRQFILSSKKLLLSDSGFYLCAWSAQGGDSYGYTFGSGTRLTVV.

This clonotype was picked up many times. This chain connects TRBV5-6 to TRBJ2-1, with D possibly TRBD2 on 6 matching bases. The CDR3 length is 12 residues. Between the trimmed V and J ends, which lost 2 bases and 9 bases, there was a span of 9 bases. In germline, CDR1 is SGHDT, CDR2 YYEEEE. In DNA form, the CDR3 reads TGTGCCAGCAGCTTCCCGGGACTTGAGCAGTTCTTC. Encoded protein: CASSFPGLEQFF. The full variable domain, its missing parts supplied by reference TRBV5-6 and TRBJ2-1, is DAGVTQSPTHLIKTRGQQVTLRCSPKSGHDTVSWYQQALGQGPQFIFQYYEEEERQRGNFPDRFSGHQFPNYSSELNVNALLLGDSALYLCASSFPGLEQFFGPGTRLTVL.

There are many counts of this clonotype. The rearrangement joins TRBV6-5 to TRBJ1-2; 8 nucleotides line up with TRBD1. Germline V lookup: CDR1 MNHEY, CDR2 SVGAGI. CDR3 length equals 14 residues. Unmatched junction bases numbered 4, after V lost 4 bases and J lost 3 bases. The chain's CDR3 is CASSSGGADYGYTF. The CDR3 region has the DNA TGTGCCAGCAGTTCAGGGGGCGCGGACTATGGCTACACCTTC.

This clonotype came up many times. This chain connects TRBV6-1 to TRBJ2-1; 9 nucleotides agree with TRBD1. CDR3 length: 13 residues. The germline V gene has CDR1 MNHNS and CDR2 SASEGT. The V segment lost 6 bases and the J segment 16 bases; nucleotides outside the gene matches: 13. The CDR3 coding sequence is TGTGCCAGCAGCCACATGGAGGGACAGGGTCTATTCTTC. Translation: CASSHMEGQGLFF.

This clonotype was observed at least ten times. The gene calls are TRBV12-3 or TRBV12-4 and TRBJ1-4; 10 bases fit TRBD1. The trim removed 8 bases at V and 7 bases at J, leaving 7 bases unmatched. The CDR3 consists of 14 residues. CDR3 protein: CASSTRDRGEKLFF. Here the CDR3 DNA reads TGTGCCAGCTCTACCAGGGACAGGGGTGAAAAACTGTTTTTT.

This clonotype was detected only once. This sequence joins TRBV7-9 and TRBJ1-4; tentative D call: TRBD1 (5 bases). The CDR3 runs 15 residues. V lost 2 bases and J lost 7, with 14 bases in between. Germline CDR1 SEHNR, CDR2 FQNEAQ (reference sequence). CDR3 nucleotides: TGTGCCAGCAGCTTAAGTCCAGGGACGAGTGAAAAACTGTTTTTT. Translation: CASSLSPGTSEKLFF. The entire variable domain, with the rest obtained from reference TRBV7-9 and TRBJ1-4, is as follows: DTGVSQNPRHKITKRGQNVTFRCDPISEHNRLYWYRQTLGQGPEFLTYFQNEAQLEKSRLLSDRFSAERPKGSFSTLEIQRTEQGDSAMYLCASSLSPGTSEKLFFGSGTQLSVL.

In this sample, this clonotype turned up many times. CDR3 in amino acids: CSASPVTTDTQYF. In nucleotides, the CDR3 is TGCAGTGCTAGTCCCGTGACCACAGATACGCAGTATTTT. The V and J genes are TRBV20-1 and TRBJ2-3; D unresolved. V was shortened by 3 bases and J by 2 bases, with 9 bases between the two germline ends. The CDR3 sequence is 13 residues long. Germline V CDR1 and CDR2: DFQATT, SNEGSKA (reference sequence).

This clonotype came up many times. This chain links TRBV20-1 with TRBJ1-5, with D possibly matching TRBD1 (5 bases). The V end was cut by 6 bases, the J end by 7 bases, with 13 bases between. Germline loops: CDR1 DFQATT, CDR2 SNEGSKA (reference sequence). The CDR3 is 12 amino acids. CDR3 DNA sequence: TGCAGTGCGAGGGGCAGTCTGCAGCCCCAGCATTTT. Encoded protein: CSARGSLQPQHF.

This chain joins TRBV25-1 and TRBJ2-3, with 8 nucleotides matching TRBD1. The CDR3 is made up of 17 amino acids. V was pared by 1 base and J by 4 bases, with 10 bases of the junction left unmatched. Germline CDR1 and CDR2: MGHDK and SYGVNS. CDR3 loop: CASSEWVRGTGADTQYF. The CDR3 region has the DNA TGTGCCAGCAGTGAATGGGTGAGGGGGACAGGTGCAGATACGCAGTATTTT.

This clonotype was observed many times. This CDR3 reads CASSEALPASGSKETQYF. DNA for the CDR3: TGTGCCAGCAGTGAAGCGCTTCCGGCTAGCGGGAGTAAAGAGACCCAGTACTTC. The V call is TRBV6-1, the J call TRBJ2-5, with 10 bases aligning to TRBD2. The CDR3 has 18 residues. Germline trimming cut 0 bases from V and 3 bases from J; bases unmatched to any gene: 10. Per germline, CDR1 MNHNS and CDR2 SASEGT.

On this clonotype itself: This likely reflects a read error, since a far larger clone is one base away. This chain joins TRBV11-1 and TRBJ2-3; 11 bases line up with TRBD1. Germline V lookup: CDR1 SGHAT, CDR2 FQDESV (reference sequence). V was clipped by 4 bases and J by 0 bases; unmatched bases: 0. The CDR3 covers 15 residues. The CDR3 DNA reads TGTGCCAGCAGCTGGGACAGGGGGAGCACAGATACGCAGTATTTT. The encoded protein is CASSWDRGSTDTQYF.

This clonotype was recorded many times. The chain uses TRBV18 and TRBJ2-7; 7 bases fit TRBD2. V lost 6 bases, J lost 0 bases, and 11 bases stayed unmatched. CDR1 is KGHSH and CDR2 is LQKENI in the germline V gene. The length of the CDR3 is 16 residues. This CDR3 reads CASSPGGGSFSYEQYF. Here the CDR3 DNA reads TGTGCCAGCTCCCCTGGCGGCGGGAGCTTCTCCTACGAGCAGTACTTC.